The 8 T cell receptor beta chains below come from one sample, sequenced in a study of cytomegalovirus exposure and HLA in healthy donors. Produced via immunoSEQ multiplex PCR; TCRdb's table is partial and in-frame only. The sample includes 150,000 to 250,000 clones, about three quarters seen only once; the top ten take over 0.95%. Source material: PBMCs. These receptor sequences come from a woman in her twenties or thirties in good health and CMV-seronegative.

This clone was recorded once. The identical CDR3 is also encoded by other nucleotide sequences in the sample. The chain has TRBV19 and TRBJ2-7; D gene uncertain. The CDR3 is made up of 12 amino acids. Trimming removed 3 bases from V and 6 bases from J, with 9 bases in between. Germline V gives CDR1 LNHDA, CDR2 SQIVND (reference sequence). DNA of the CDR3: TGTGCCAGTAGTATCGGCGGTAGCGAGCAGTACTTC. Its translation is CASSIGGSEQYF.

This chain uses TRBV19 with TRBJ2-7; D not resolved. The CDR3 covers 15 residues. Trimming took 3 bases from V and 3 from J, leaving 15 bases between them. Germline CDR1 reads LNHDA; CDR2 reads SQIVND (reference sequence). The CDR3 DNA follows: TGTGCCAGTAGTATTGTCAGCGACCGAATCTACGAGCAGTACTTC. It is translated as CASSIVSDRIYEQYF.

The CDR3 sequence is CASSRSGSSSYEQYF. Written as DNA, the CDR3 is TGTGCCAGCAGCCGGTCCGGCTCTAGCTCCTACGAGCAGTACTTC. This chain links TRBV13 with TRBJ2-7; D remains ambiguous. The germline V gene has CDR1 PRHDT and CDR2 FYEKMQ (reference sequence). V dropped 5 bases and J dropped 0 bases, with 14 bases sitting between them. The CDR3 runs to 15 residues.

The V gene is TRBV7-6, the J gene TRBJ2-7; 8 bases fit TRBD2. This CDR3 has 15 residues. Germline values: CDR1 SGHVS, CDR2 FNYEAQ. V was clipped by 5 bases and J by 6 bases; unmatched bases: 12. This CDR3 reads CASSLGTRGEGEQYF. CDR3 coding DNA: TGTGCCAGCAGCCTCGGGACTAGGGGGGAGGGCGAGCAGTACTTC.

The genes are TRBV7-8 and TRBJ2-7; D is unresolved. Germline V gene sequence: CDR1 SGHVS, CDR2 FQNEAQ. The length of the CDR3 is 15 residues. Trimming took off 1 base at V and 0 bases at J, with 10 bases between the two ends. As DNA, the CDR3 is TGTGCCAGCAGCTTAGAAGACTGGAGCTCCTACGAGCAGTACTTC. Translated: CASSLEDWSSYEQYF.

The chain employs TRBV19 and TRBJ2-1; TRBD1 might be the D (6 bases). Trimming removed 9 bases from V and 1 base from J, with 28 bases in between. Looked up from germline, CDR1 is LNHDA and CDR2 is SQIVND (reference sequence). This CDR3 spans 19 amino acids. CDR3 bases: TGTGCCAGCAATCAGGCGCCTATACAGGGTTATTGGTCCTACAATGAGCAGTTCTTC. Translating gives CASNQAPIQGYWSYNEQFF. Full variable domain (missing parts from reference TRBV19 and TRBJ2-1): DGGITQSPKYLFRKEGQNVTLSCEQNLNHDAMYWYRQDPGQGLRLIYYSQIVNDFQKGDIAEGYSVSREKKESFPLTVTSAQKNPTAFYLCASNQAPIQGYWSYNEQFFGPGTRLTVL.

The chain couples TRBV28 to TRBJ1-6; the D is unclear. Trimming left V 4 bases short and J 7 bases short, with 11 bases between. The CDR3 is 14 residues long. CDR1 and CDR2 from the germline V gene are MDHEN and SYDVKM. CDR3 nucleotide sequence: TGTGCCAGCAGTTCCCCCGGCGGAAATTCACCCCTCCACTTT. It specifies CASSSPGGNSPLHF.

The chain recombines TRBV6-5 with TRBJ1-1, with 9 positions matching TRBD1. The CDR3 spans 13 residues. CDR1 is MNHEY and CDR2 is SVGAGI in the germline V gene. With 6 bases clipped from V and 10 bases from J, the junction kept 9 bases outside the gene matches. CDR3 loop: CASRRTGGGRAFF. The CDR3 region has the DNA TGTGCCAGCAGACGAACAGGGGGCGGGCGAGCTTTCTTT.